The 30 T cell receptor beta chains below all came from one sample that was sequenced in a study of response to subunit inactivated influenza vaccine. TCRdb recomputed calls from the RT-PCR reads with MiXCR, one row per CDR3 protein. The table shows around 490,000 distinct CDR3 sequences, with less than 10% occurring only once. Material: PBMCs from blood, obtained around 2 years after vaccination. The receptor set was obtained from a man aged 50 to 69 who received an inactivated influenza vaccine.

This clonotype was found many times. The V call is TRBV11-2, the J call TRBJ2-1, with D possibly matching TRBD2 (6 bases). The CDR3 loop spans 13 amino acids. V lost 5 bases and J lost 8, with 13 bases in between. The germline V gene has CDR1 SGHAT and CDR2 FQNNGV. The CDR3 protein is CASSPSPGDEQFF. DNA of the CDR3: TGTGCCAGCAGCCCCTCCCCGGGGGATGAGCAGTTCTTC.

This clonotype was observed at least ten times. The chain has TRBV15 and TRBJ1-5; 9 bases line up with TRBD1. The CDR3 is 14 residues long. CDR1 and CDR2 from the germline V gene are LNHNV and YYDKDF (reference sequence). V was clipped by 0 bases and J by 7 bases; unmatched bases: 1. The CDR3 sequence is CATSREGQGQPQHF. DNA for the CDR3: TGTGCCACCAGCAGAGAGGGACAGGGCCAGCCCCAGCATTTT.

The rearrangement joins TRBV20-1 to TRBJ2-6; no definite D call. In germline, CDR1 is DFQATT, CDR2 SNEGSKA (reference sequence). The CDR3 covers 13 residues. The CDR3 here is CSIKISGANVLTF. CDR3 nucleotides: TGCAGCATTAAAATCTCTGGGGCCAACGTCCTGACTTTC.

The chain couples TRBV11-1 to TRBJ2-2; tentatively, D is TRBD1 (6 bases). The V gene's germline CDR1 is SGHAT and CDR2 FQDESV (reference sequence). This CDR3 region has 14 residues. Trimming removed 3 bases at V and 4 bases at J, with 9 bases between. In nucleotides, the CDR3 is TGTGCCAGCAGCTTGGGGGCCCGCACCGGGGAGCTGTTTTTT. Encoded protein: CASSLGARTGELFF.

The rearrangement uses TRBV5-1 and TRBJ2-5; D unclear. CDR1 and CDR2 (germline): SGHRS, YFSETQ. This CDR3 comprises 15 residues. Deletions cut 4 bases from V and 5 bases from J, with 18 bases between. CDR3 in DNA: TGCGCCAGCAGCCGAGTAGGTGGGCTGGTGGAGACCCAGTACTTC. Amino acids: CASSRVGGLVETQYF. The full variable domain, with the rest looked up from reference TRBV5-1 and TRBJ2-5, is KAGVTQTPRYLIKTRGQQVTLSCSPISGHRSVSWYQQTPGQGLQFLFEYFSETQRNKGNFPGRFSGRQFSNSRSEMNVSTLELGDSALYLCASSRVGGLVETQYFGPGTRLLVL.

J is TRBJ2-7 and V is TRBV20-1, with 7 bases aligning to TRBD1. The CDR3 has 15 amino acids. Trimming took 3 bases from V and 0 from J; bases not matched to a gene: 8. Germline V gene lookup returns CDR1 DFQATT and CDR2 SNEGSKA (reference sequence). CDR3 in DNA: TGCAGTGCTAGTTCTAACCGGGACAGCTCCTACGAGCAGTACTTC. Protein sequence: CSASSNRDSSYEQYF.

The chain combines TRBV6-5 with TRBJ2-7; TRBD2 is a possible D gene (5 bases). The V and J ends lost 4 bases and 4 bases respectively, with 11 bases between them. The CDR3 is 13 amino acids. CDR1 and CDR2 from the germline V gene are MNHEY and SVGAGI. The CDR3 loop is CASSLSGIYEQYF. The CDR3 DNA reads as TGTGCCAGCAGTTTATCCGGGATTTACGAGCAGTACTTC.

There are a few counts of this clonotype. V gene TRBV27 combines with J gene TRBJ2-1; a weak D match, TRBD2 (6 bases). The CDR3 spans 12 residues. The V and J ends lost 8 bases and 6 bases respectively, with 11 bases between them. Germline CDR1 MNHEY, CDR2 SMNVEV (reference sequence). The CDR3 DNA sequence: TGTGCCAGCTCGACTAGACTCAATGAGCAGTTCTTC. Translated: CASSTRLNEQFF.

The chain is built from TRBV6-2 or TRBV6-3 and TRBJ2-7; D is possibly TRBD2 (5 bases). This CDR3 is 16 amino acids long. The V and J ends lost 7 bases and 0 bases respectively, with 19 bases between them. Germline CDR1 MNHEY, CDR2 SVGEGT. The CDR3 protein is CASTLAGGKSSYEQYF. As DNA, the CDR3 is TGTGCCAGCACCCTCGCGGGTGGCAAAAGCTCCTACGAGCAGTACTTC.

This clonotype was counted only a few times. The chain employs TRBV20-1 and TRBJ2-3, with unresolved D. The CDR3 runs to 15 residues. The V gene lost 0 bases and the J gene lost 3 bases, with 13 bases spanning the gap. Germline CDR1 DFQATT, CDR2 SNEGSKA (reference sequence). As DNA, the CDR3 is TGCAGTGCTAGAGATCCCGGAAAGAGGACAGATACGCAGTATTTT. Its protein is CSARDPGKRTDTQYF.

This chain joins TRBV12-3 or TRBV12-4 and TRBJ1-2; 7 bases align to TRBD1. The V gene end was trimmed by 3 bases and the J gene end by 5 bases; junction bases not matched to a gene: 9. The CDR3 covers 15 residues. The CDR3 spells CASSLVQGNFYGYTF. The CDR3 region has the DNA TGTGCCAGCAGTTTGGTACAGGGGAACTTTTATGGCTACACCTTC.

This clonotype was seen many times. V gene TRBV12-3 or TRBV12-4 combines with J gene TRBJ1-5; D gene uncertain. The CDR3 runs 13 residues. The ends were cut back, 2 bases at V and 5 bases at J, with 7 bases in the middle. This chain's CDR3 is CASSLYRDQPQHF. DNA for the CDR3: TGTGCCAGCAGTTTATATCGGGATCAGCCCCAGCATTTT.

This clonotype came up a few times. V and J are TRBV10-2 and TRBJ1-2; D perhaps matches TRBD1 (5 bases). CDR3 size: 14 residues. Germline V CDR1 and CDR2: WSHSY, SAAADI. Between the trimmed V and J ends, which lost 4 bases and 5 bases, there was a span of 14 bases. The CDR3 loop is CASSAGGWRYGYTF. CDR3 coding DNA: TGCGCCAGCAGTGCCGGGGGATGGAGATATGGCTACACCTTC.

This clonotype was seen repeatedly, ten times or more. The J gene is TRBJ2-7, the V gene TRBV12-3 or TRBV12-4; D not certain. CDR3 length: 11 residues. Trimming left V 2 bases short and J 3 bases short, with 2 bases between. CDR3 in DNA: TGTGCCAGCAGTTTAATCTACGAGCAGTACTTC. This encodes CASSLIYEQYF.

This clonotype was recorded at least ten times. The rearrangement uses TRBV12-3 or TRBV12-4 and TRBJ1-2; 12 bases match TRBD1. V trimming: 2 bases; J trimming: 8 bases; junction bases outside the gene matches: 6. The CDR3 extends over 15 amino acids. CDR3 sequence: CASSLMGQGASGYTF. The CDR3 nucleotides are TGTGCCAGCAGTTTAATGGGACAGGGGGCATCAGGCTACACCTTC.

This chain joins TRBV7-6 and TRBJ2-1, with 9 bases matching TRBD2. The junction had 7 bases not matched to a gene; V was cut back by 5 bases and J by 5 bases. CDR1 is SGHVS, CDR2 FNYEAQ, per germline. This CDR3 has 15 residues. The CDR3 spells CASSPLSGGDNEQFF. The CDR3 coding sequence is TGTGCCAGCAGCCCCCTTAGCGGGGGAGACAATGAGCAGTTCTTC.

This clonotype was seen more than once but under ten times. The chain carries TRBV28 and TRBJ2-1, with D perhaps matching TRBD1 (5 bases). CDR3 size: 12 residues. Germline V CDR1 and CDR2: MDHEN, SYDVKM. V dropped 3 bases and J dropped 10 bases, with 10 bases sitting between them. CDR3 in amino acids: CASSFRAREQFF. CDR3 nucleotide sequence: TGTGCCAGCAGTTTCAGGGCCCGCGAGCAGTTCTTC.

This clonotype was detected only a few times. CDR3 nucleotide sequence: TGCAGTGCCCCGGTCCACATGAACACTGAAGCTTTCTTT. Protein sequence: CSAPVHMNTEAFF. This chain joins TRBV20-1 and TRBJ1-1; D remains ambiguous. Trimming removed 6 bases from V and 0 bases from J, with 11 bases in between. Germline V lookup: CDR1 DFQATT, CDR2 SNEGSKA (reference sequence). The CDR3 extends over 13 amino acids.

The V gene is TRBV4-2, the J gene TRBJ2-2, with D possibly being TRBD1 or TRBD2 (6 bases each). With 1 base removed from V and 6 bases from J, the gap between germline ends came to 12 bases. CDR3 length: 15 amino acids. The germline V gene has CDR1 LGHNA and CDR2 YNFKEQ. As DNA, the CDR3 is TGTGCCAGCAGCCAAGTGCAGGGGAGGTCCGGGGAGCTGTTTTTT. It codes for CASSQVQGRSGELFF.

This clonotype came up many times. J is TRBJ2-2 and V is TRBV20-1; D unresolved. The CDR3 has 14 amino acids. Germline V gene sequence: CDR1 DFQATT, CDR2 SNEGSKA (reference sequence). V lost 5 bases, J lost 1 base, and 11 bases lay in between. In DNA, the CDR3 is TGCAGTGCTCCCCGGAACTGGAACACCGGGGAGCTGTTTTTT. Amino acids: CSAPRNWNTGELFF.

V and J are TRBV20-1 and TRBJ2-2; 8 nucleotides match TRBD1. V lost 6 bases and J lost 4; bases outside the gene matches: 7. The CDR3 totals 14 residues. Germline values: CDR1 DFQATT, CDR2 SNEGSKA (reference sequence). The CDR3 sequence: CSALDRVSTGELFF. CDR3 DNA: TGCAGTGCGCTGGACAGGGTCAGCACCGGGGAGCTGTTTTTT.

The J gene is TRBJ1-3, the V gene TRBV20-1, with 8 bases identical to TRBD1. J gave up 6 bases and V 6 bases, and 13 bases lay outside the gene matches. The CDR3 has 15 amino acids. The germline CDR1 and CDR2 sequences are DFQATT and SNEGSKA (reference sequence). This chain's CDR3 is CSASRPGQVTNTIYF. CDR3 coding DNA: TGCAGTGCCTCAAGACCGGGACAGGTTACAAACACCATATATTTT.

This clonotype was detected a few times. The chain recombines TRBV25-1 with TRBJ1-4; tentatively, D is TRBD1 (6 bases). Germline V CDR1 and CDR2: MGHDK, SYGVNS. The CDR3 runs 15 residues. V lost 1 base, J lost 8 bases, and 14 bases lay in between. CDR3 sequence reads: CASSESPGGREKLFF. The CDR3 region has the DNA TGTGCCAGCAGTGAATCCCCGGGGGGCCGGGAAAAACTGTTTTTT.

V and J are TRBV20-1 and TRBJ2-5; TRBD1 or TRBD2 may be the D gene (5 bases each). V shed 0 bases and J shed 1 base, with 9 bases lying between them. The CDR3 is 14 residues long. In germline, CDR1 is DFQATT, CDR2 SNEGSKA (reference sequence). The CDR3 nucleotides are TGCAGTGCTAGAGATCAGGGACGCCAAGAGACCCAGTACTTC. It yields the protein CSARDQGRQETQYF.

This clonotype was observed many times. The chain employs TRBV15 and TRBJ2-5, with D perhaps matching TRBD2 (6 bases). In germline, CDR1 is LNHNV, CDR2 YYDKDF (reference sequence). The germline V and J ends were trimmed by 0 bases and 1 base, with 15 bases remaining between them. The CDR3 covers 17 residues. CDR3 nucleotides: TGTGCCACCAGCAGAGATTACCCCCTAGCGACCCAAGAGACCCAGTACTTC. It translates to CATSRDYPLATQETQYF.

J is TRBJ2-5 and V is TRBV10-3; 7 bases fit TRBD1. Germline lookup yields CDR1 ENHRY and CDR2 SYGVKD. The CDR3 extends over 14 amino acids. Losses at the gene ends were 6 bases for V and 5 bases for J; bases not matched to a gene: 9. The CDR3 region is CAIRDTGVGETQYF. CDR3 in DNA: TGTGCCATCAGGGATACAGGGGTGGGGGAGACCCAGTACTTC.

The table lists this clonotype with a few counts. The chain carries TRBV27 and TRBJ1-6; no definite D call. Germline CDR1 MNHEY, CDR2 SMNVEV (reference sequence). V gave up 5 bases and J gave up 6 bases, with 8 bases separating them. The CDR3 consists of 13 residues. CDR3 region: CASSRRINSPLHF. The CDR3 DNA reads TGTGCCAGCAGTCGTCGGATTAATTCACCCCTCCACTTT.

V usage is TRBV20-1 and J usage is TRBJ2-1, with 7 bases aligning to TRBD2. Germline lookup yields CDR1 DFQATT and CDR2 SNEGSKA (reference sequence). This CDR3 spans 16 amino acids. The J segment lost 3 bases and the V segment lost 1 base, leaving 9 bases of the junction unmatched. CDR3: CSARAPTAGDYNEQFF. CDR3 DNA sequence: TGCAGTGCTAGAGCTCCTACGGCGGGAGACTACAATGAGCAGTTCTTC.

In this sample, this clonotype turned up many times. The gene calls are TRBV6-1 and TRBJ1-1; D unclear. Germline V gives CDR1 MNHNS, CDR2 SASEGT. Deletions cut 1 base from V and 0 bases from J, with 6 bases between. The CDR3 length is 14 residues. CDR3 DNA: TGTGCCAGCAGTGAAGTCGGCATGAACACTGAAGCTTTCTTT. It encodes CASSEVGMNTEAFF.

This clonotype was counted only a few times. The chain joins TRBV7-3 to TRBJ2-1; 9 positions match TRBD2. Germline CDR1 is SGHTA and CDR2 is FQGTGA. There are 17 residues in the CDR3. V gave up 5 bases and J gave up 0 bases; unmatched junction bases: 8. CDR3 protein: CASSPRGLARSYNEQFF. The CDR3 region has the DNA TGTGCCAGCAGCCCAAGAGGACTAGCGCGCTCCTACAATGAGCAGTTCTTC.